Listed below are T cell receptor beta chains from one sample, sequenced in a study of vaccination effects on CD4 cells after COVID-19. For these TCRs, the target antigens are not known. Sequenced by immunoSEQ multiplex PCR; TCRdb stores in-frame clones only, minus some. The sample lists just under 75,000 clones; around 69% were seen once. Sequenced material: CD4+ T cells from PBMCs cultured without peptide, taken after COVID-19 vaccination. These receptors all come from a human donor who received a COVID-19 vaccine. CDR3s include the opening cysteine and the closing phenylalanine or tryptophan. Each record gives: J gene, clone size, V gene, D gene, CDR3 protein, CDR3 DNA. D genes are given only for firm matches. Clone size is shown for a subset of rows, as once, few, many or a class of expanded clone.

>TRBJ2-3|once|TRBV2|NA
CASSEARMDTQYF
TGTGCCAGCAGTGAAGCGCGAATGGATACGCAGTATTTT
>TRBJ2-2|NA|TRBV2|NA
CASPGELFF
TGTGCCAGCCCCGGGGAGCTGTTTTTT
>TRBJ1-1|NA|TRBV6-5|TRBD1
CASSTWDRGNTEAFF
TGTGCCAGCAGTACCTGGGACAGGGGGAACACTGAAGCTTTCTTT
>TRBJ1-1|NA|TRBV30|NA
CAWSVSGAAFF
TGTGCCTGGAGTGTTTCAGGGGCCGCTTTCTTT
>TRBJ1-5|NA|TRBV19|TRBD1
CASSPGQGGWQPQHF
TGTGCCAGTAGTCCCGGACAGGGGGGCTGGCAGCCCCAGCATTTT
>TRBJ2-3|NA|TRBV30|TRBD2
CAWSSGGPRDTQYF
TGTGCCTGGAGTAGCGGGGGGCCCCGTGATACGCAGTATTTT
>TRBJ1-2|few|TRBV28|TRBD1
CASSFVTGAYGYTF
TGTGCCAGCAGTTTCGTAACAGGGGCCTATGGCTACACCTTC
>TRBJ2-5|NA|TRBV7-2|TRBD2
CASSLASGGLKETQYF
TGTGCCAGCAGCTTAGCCAGCGGGGGATTAAAAGAGACCCAGTACTTC
>TRBJ1-1|NA|TRBV21-1|NA
CASSTCPNGTEFAEAFF
TGTGCCAGCAGCACCTGCCCTAACGGGACGGAATTTGCGGAAGCTTTCTTT
>TRBJ1-1|NA|TRBV6-5|NA
CASTPPGWDTEAFF
TGTGCCAGCACCCCCCCAGGGTGGGACACTGAAGCTTTCTTT
>TRBJ2-3|NA|TRBV5-1|TRBD2
CASSFGSLAGGLADTQYF
TGCGCCAGCAGCTTTGGGTCCCTAGCGGGGGGTTTGGCAGATACGCAGTATTTT
>TRBJ1-1|few|TRBV28|NA
CASFPDRMNTEAFF
TGTGCCAGCTTCCCCGACAGGATGAACACTGAAGCTTTCTTT
>TRBJ2-5|NA|TRBV15|NA
CATSLRRGETQYF
TGTGCCACCAGCCTCCGCAGGGGAGAGACCCAGTACTTC
>TRBJ2-1|NA|TRBV5-1|TRBD1
CASSPQDRGDEQFF
TGCGCCAGCAGCCCCCAGGACAGGGGCGATGAGCAGTTCTTC
>TRBJ2-1|once|TRBV6-4|TRBD1
CASSHLTGTGYNEQFF
TGTGCCAGCAGCCACCTGACCGGGACAGGGTACAATGAGCAGTTCTTC
>TRBJ1-6|once|TRBV18|NA
CASSPAVDSPLHF
TGTGCCAGCTCACCGGCTGTCGATTCACCCCTCCACTTT
>TRBJ1-2|NA|TRBV27|NA
CASSLSDPNYGYTF
TGTGCCAGCAGTTTATCAGATCCTAACTATGGCTACACCTTC